This TCR beta chain was recovered during a study of OX40 agonist ivuxolimab in advanced cancers. Turning to the study itself: Enrollees could have had prior anti-PD-1, anti-PD-L1 or anti-CTLA-4 therapy, which approximately 40% had received.

Clones were sequenced by immunoSEQ multiplex PCR, and TCRdb holds only the in-frame ones, with some missing. The profile shows some 50,000 clones, 70% to 90% of them singletons. Trimming took 4 bases from V and 2 from J, leaving 8 bases between them. CDR3 length equals 13 residues. Germline V gene sequence: CDR1 SGHTA, CDR2 FQGTGA. The specimen comprised CD4+ or CD8+ T cells sorted from blood, sampled in a trial of the OX40 agonist ivuxolimab. The sequence was collected from an adult with an advanced solid tumor such as melanoma, head and neck, liver or kidney cancer. V gene TRBV7-3 combines with J gene TRBJ2-5; TRBD1 might be the D (5 bases). The CDR3 reads CASSWGSQETQYF. CDR3 DNA: TGTGCCAGCAGCTGGGGCAGTCAAGAGACCCAGTACTTC.